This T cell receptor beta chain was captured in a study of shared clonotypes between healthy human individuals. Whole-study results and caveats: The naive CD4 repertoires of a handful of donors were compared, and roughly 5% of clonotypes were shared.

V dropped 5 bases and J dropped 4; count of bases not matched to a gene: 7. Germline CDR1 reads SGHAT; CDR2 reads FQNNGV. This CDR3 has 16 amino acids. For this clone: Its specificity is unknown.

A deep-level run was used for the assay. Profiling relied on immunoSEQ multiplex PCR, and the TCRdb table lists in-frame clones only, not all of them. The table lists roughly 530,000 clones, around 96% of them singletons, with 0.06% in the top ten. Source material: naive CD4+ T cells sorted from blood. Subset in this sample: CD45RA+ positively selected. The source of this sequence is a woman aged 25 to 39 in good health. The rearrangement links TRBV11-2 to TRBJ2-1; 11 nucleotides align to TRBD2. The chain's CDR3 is CASSTTTSGKYNEQFF. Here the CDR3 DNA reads TGTGCCAGCAGCACCACGACTAGCGGGAAATACAATGAGCAGTTCTTC.